This TCR beta chain was recorded in a study of Ad26.COV2.S vaccination and SARS-CoV-2 variants. Whole-study context: Once, or twice with 56 days between doses, Ad26.COV2.S was given intramuscularly.

The treatment here: 19 received Ad26.COV2.S at low or high dose, single or two shots; 5 received placebo; per-sample allocation not given. After the first vaccine or placebo injection, samples were drawn on day 63. Study-level points and caveats: The analyses of TCR breadth and depth may have understated the size of total T cell responses. Those who received vaccine or placebo ended up with similar non-spike TCR breadth. Spike-specific responses of CD8+ and CD4+ T cells were reported to display substantial breadth after vaccination.

Concerning this clone itself: Its antigen is still unknown.

Repertoires were generated with immunoSEQ multiplex PCR, while TCRdb's copy carries only in-frame clones and drops some. The table has about 680,000 clones, roughly nine tenths seen once; the top ten hold around 1.5%. The CDR3 spans 13 residues. V dropped 4 bases and J dropped 3 bases, with 9 bases sitting between them. Germline V lookup: CDR1 KGHSH, CDR2 LQKENI. This receptor was identified in a person between 18 and 65 years old who received the Ad26.COV2.S COVID-19 vaccine or a placebo. This chain joins TRBV18 and TRBJ2-5, with D unclear. Sequenced material: peripheral blood, taken in a trial of Ad26.COV2.S vaccine versus placebo. The CDR3 nucleotides read TGTGCCAGCTCACTTCGAGCTGAAGAGACCCAGTACTTC. Its translation: CASSLRAEETQYF.